This TCR beta chain was sequenced during a study of blood T cell repertoires in COVID-19 (TCRdb year 2020). As for the study more broadly: Samples covering the acute and convalescent phases of COVID-19 were provided by collaborators in the United States, Italy and Spain. The prospective study material was composed of cDNA or gDNA derived from T cells, B-cell-depleted T cells, or PBMCs. Deeply sampled blood TCRbeta repertoires from subjects exposed to, actively infected with, or recovered from COVID-19 were included in the dataset. The repertoires were released in a freely available public database meant as a resource for research on the immune response to SARS-CoV-2. The samples were drawn from two sources: the first 160 participants of the ongoing ImmuneRACE study, and 1,200 or so subjects contributed by 6 global collaborators. Sample metadata almost always included a de-identified subject ID, COVID-19 status, age in years and sex. HLA class I and class II types, where available, came from metadata supplied by the sample provider rather than from assay-based typing. Findings and caveats that apply to the study as a whole: How much clinical and demographic metadata was included differed by source and by participant, and the metadata was provided uncurated.

The immunoSEQ Assay, a bias-controlled multiplex PCR, was used to amplify TCRbeta CDR3 regions from genomic DNA. Processing in the source paper ran as follows. The number of nucleated cells in each sample was estimated from the amplification of reference gene primers within the assay. To quantify the absolute abundance of each unique TCRbeta CDR3 rearrangement, sequence reads were collapsed and filtered. Productive Simpson clonality was computed per sample as the square root of Simpson's diversity index over productive rearrangements. Sourced from immuneACCESS, this table was stored by TCRdb with only in-frame sequences that have V and J called. A share of the clones is absent; for the studies checked, an unresolved V gene accounts for under half, and the remainder has no known explanation. V and J calls and clone size follow that table, whereas D and trimming were derived from the DNA. This sample has 8,000 or so clones in its table, and 84% of those were observed once. The ten largest make up approximately 29% of the sample.

Collaborating institutions collected whole blood in K2EDTA tubes following their own protocols. Collaborator samples were shipped for TCRbeta analysis as frozen whole blood, isolated PBMCs, or DNA extracted from either sample type. For this clone: The antigen this receptor binds is unknown. No qualities accompany the bases; no much larger clone lies one base away.

The CDR3 spans 17 residues, from the cysteine through the phenylalanine. Solely the CDR3 DNA is kept, with 51 bases framed from the first base. CDR1 SGHVS and CDR2 FQNEAQ were looked up in the germline V gene. Cut back by 0 bases and 0 bases, the V and J ends lie 12 bases apart. This receptor was obtained from a human donor in a cohort sampled during active COVID-19. The chain couples TRBV7-8 to TRBJ2-1, and possibly TRBD2, on 5 matching bases. Input material: peripheral blood. The CDR3 region has the sequence CASSLAGPGSSYNEQFF. The sequence in DNA is TGTGCCAGCAGCTTAGCCGGCCCGGGGAGCTCCTACAATGAGCAGTTCTTC.